The T cell receptor (beta chain) described here comes from a study of blood T cells in healthy people across ages. Study outcomes and limitations: Long-lived donors exceeded aged donors in naive CD4+ cells and diversity.

A second PCR of about 7 to 12 cycles used a sample-barcoded 5' primer and a J-beta primer mix. Every cDNA was tagged by a template-switch adaptor with 12 random nucleotides. In TCRdb, the 5' RACE reads were re-called with MiXCR into one record per CDR3 protein. The table shows roughly 2 million distinct CDR3 sequences, with around 48% occurring only once. Regarding this clonotype: The target antigen is unknown.

The CDR3 is 15 residues long. CDR1 and CDR2 (germline): SGHRS, YFSETQ. The ends lost 0 bases at V and 6 bases at J; junction bases unmatched: 6. The material sequenced was blood. This receptor was obtained from a woman aged 40 to 50 in good health. The chain employs TRBV5-1 and TRBJ1-2; 9 bases match TRBD1. CDR3 nucleotide sequence: TGCGCCAGCAGCTTGGAGGTGACAGGGGGAGATGGCTACACCTTC. It translates to CASSLEVTGGDGYTF.